This T cell receptor beta chain was obtained from a study of cytomegalovirus exposure and HLA in healthy donors (dated by TCRdb to about 2017). Study-wide context: According to an earlier analysis of a few hundred of the donors, about 180 million T cells yielded 95 million to 140 million unique TCR beta sequences and 276 Gb of sequence data. An early release that covered fewer than 800 HLA-typed donors contained approximately 300 gigabases of sequencing data and 80 million or so unique TCR sequences. The genetic ancestry cluster associated with self-reported Caucasian donors included approximately 85% of the 350 to 500 genotyped donors. The study was designed to test whether signatures of past pathogen exposure could be identified by cataloging public T cell receptors. The T cell repertoires of under 750 subjects were profiled by immunosequencing and related to cytomegalovirus serostatus. Besides the first cohort of around 670 subjects, a separate validation cohort made up of roughly 120 different subjects was used. The study combined high-throughput TCR immunosequencing, statistical association of individual TCRs with disease status, and machine learning to predict cytomegalovirus infection status. A later analysis re-analyzed previously published TCR beta repertoires from 660 or so donors and added high-resolution HLA genotyping to study TCR occurrence patterns. The later analysis used no new phenotypic data to find candidate immune exposures, relying instead on TCR beta sequences and their occurrence across donors. In an earlier analysis of roughly 600 of the donors, high-throughput TCR beta sequencing was used to judge whether each TCR beta V gene segment behaved as functional or pseudogenic. Donor age, sex, ethnicity and CMV serostatus were compiled together with the repertoire data. A later genetic analysis took genome-wide SNP genotypes for about three fifths of the 666 donors and used that subset as a discovery cohort. All discovery cohort repertoires had been generated on a single sequencing platform. Class I and class II HLA loci were covered by the typing at four-digit resolution. Typing coverage differed by locus: A, B, C, DRB1 and DQB1 were typed in about 620-630 donors, DQA1 in about 550, DPA1 in over 600, and DPB1 in roughly 450. Roughly 5 DR-DQ haplotypes were treated as single units for association and clustering because of strong linkage in the cohort. Among some 410 genotyped donors of the cohort, an average of roughly 230,000 unique TCR beta nucleotide sequences was sequenced per donor, of which about 20% were non-productive.

What the study reported, not specific to this receptor: The cohort was sequenced for TCR beta chains only, and without alpha or paired-chain data the features that could be detected were limited. Because HLA typing was missing for some donors at each locus, association tests included only the typed subset. In both the original and validation cohorts, the classifier was reported to diagnose cytomegalovirus status with high specificity and sensitivity. Three of the identified cytomegalovirus-associated TCR beta chains were confirmed in vitro to be specific for cytomegalovirus antigens. In a later genetic analysis, a missense DCLRE1C variant was associated with V-gene and J-gene trimming of TCR beta chains, and the association was replicated in an independent cohort. While some public TCRs were present in many individuals, most TCR sequences turned up only very rarely across donors. Because the 87-base-pair reads could not distinguish some IMGT-functional V segments, including TRBV6-2 and TRBV6-3, those segments were excluded. Correlated functional status among segregating V segments might reflect linkage disequilibrium, but an unknown experimental factor could not be ruled out. A cluster of highly shared sequence variants was judged likely to be a technical artifact of the sequencing pipeline. A further reported finding was that TCR beta sequences accurately predicted the HLA-A and HLA-B alleles for most subjects in the first cohort. In an earlier analysis of 500 to 650 of the donors, most TCR beta V segments appeared in productive rearrangements about 90% or about 30% of the time, broadly matching IMGT annotations. In a later analysis, most CMV-associated TCR beta chains were found to appear HLA-restricted, with HLA associations seemingly driven largely by CMV exposure. In a later analysis, the rate of TCR association differed among HLA loci, with DRB1 alleles having the most associated TCRs and HLA-C alleles having the fewest. In a later analysis, HLA-associated TCR beta chains showed more clonal expansion and lower generation probabilities than non-associated chains that were equally common. The study gave a list of 150 to 200 TCR beta chains associated with cytomegalovirus. In a later genetic analysis, fewer N-insertions in productive TCRs were reported among donors in an Asian-associated ancestry cluster than the roughly 700-donor mean. Specific HLA alleles were associated with more than 15,000 TCR beta sequences at a false discovery rate of 0.05 in a later analysis. According to the authors, the approach could potentially be generalized to other disease states and immunological phenotypes. Because counts were too low, seventeen rarely observed V segments, including chromosome 9 orphons, were left out of the earlier analysis of roughly 600 of the donors. In a later analysis, several top co-occurrence clusters were reported to appear linked to parvovirus B19, influenza, CMV and Epstein-Barr virus. CMV serostatus was the only immune exposure information available for the cohort. When HLA alleles, especially DR and DQ, strongly co-occurred, attributing TCR associations to individual alleles was difficult. The presence/absence analyses assumed that sequencing depth was roughly uniform across donors, and that assumption may not be true.

Receptor libraries were prepared by the immunoSEQ multiplex PCR assay. The multiplex PCR relied on a mix of 60 forward primers for TCR Vbeta segments and 13 reverse primers for TCR Jbeta segments. The CDR3 region of rearranged TCR beta genes was amplified from genomic DNA by a multiplex PCR assay. The amplified TCR beta libraries were sequenced on the Illumina HiSeq System as 87-base-pair reads. In the source study's methods: A later analysis tallied about 77 million unique TCR beta chains across the approximately 670 repertoires, and some 10 million of those chains were shared by two or more donors. Raw reads were error-corrected and collapsed into unique sequences with a nearest-neighbor algorithm that merged closely related sequences to remove PCR and sequencing errors. To assign V, D and J gene segments, CDR3 sequences were aligned to IMGT reference sequences. For a sequence to be retained, a match of at least six nucleotides was required to both a V gene segment and a J gene segment. Rearrangements were classified as productive when the CDR3 lacked stop codons and remained in frame with V and J, and all other rearrangements were classified as non-productive. Following IMGT convention, CDR3 was defined as the stretch from the second conserved V-encoded cysteine to the conserved J-encoded phenylalanine. The earlier analysis of 587 of the donors excluded sequences that lacked an unambiguous match to a single V gene segment. In an earlier analysis of some 590 of the donors, a V segment was called functional when productive rearrangements were above 56.7%, and segregating when the standard deviation between donors exceeded 5%. A statistical classification framework was built to diagnose cytomegalovirus status from the catalog of TCR beta chain sequences. A later analysis assigned V and J genes by comparing TCR nucleotide sequences with IMGT/GENE-DB human TR gene sequences. In a later analysis, CDR3 sequences and most-parsimonious VDJ recombination scenarios were assigned using the TCRdist pipeline. In a later analysis, every TCR beta chain was defined by the combination of its CDR3 amino acid sequence and its V-gene family, and reads without a unique V-gene family were dropped. A later analysis removed over 500 highly shared, low-generation-probability nucleotide sequences to deal with suspected cross-contamination and a sequencing artifact. In a later analysis, a clonal expansion index for each public chain was calculated from normalized within-repertoire ranks of inferred template counts. A later analysis computed generation probabilities with a VDJ recombination model fitted to out-of-frame rearrangements, and checked the results against IGoR. In a later analysis, TCR-TCR, TCR-HLA and TCR-CMV co-occurrence was scored with hypergeometric tests, and a repertoire-size bias correction was applied to TCR pairs. A later analysis estimated false discovery rates by permuting HLA or CMV assignments 20 times. In a later analysis, co-occurring TCRs were grouped using DBSCAN, and TCRdist sequence similarity was added for clustering within HLA-allele-positive subsets. Co-occurrence clustering excluded repertoires with fewer than 30,000 or more than 120,000 public chains, plus five with anomalous nucleotide sharing. The immuneACCESS repertoire file appears here via TCRdb, limited to in-frame rearrangements. These files lack a portion of the clones; in checked studies, under half of the deficit traces to unresolved V genes, and the cause of the others is not known. The V and J calls and clone size come from that table; D and trimming were worked out from the DNA. The sample data list 150,000 to 200,000 clones, and 83% of these were observed just once. About 1.7% of the sample lies in the top ten.

The cohort was made up of roughly 670 healthy bone marrow donors. All cohort members were sampled while nominally healthy, although unrecorded immune exposures were likely present. The donor was CMV seropositive and was included in the group of approximately 300 seropositive cohort members. Every donor gave a peripheral blood sample, and the peripheral blood mononuclear cells from that sample were used for TCR beta sequencing. Genomic DNA extraction from the blood cell samples was performed with the Qiagen DNeasy Blood Extraction Kit. Points on this clone: Its antigen has not been determined. No per-base quality is available; no much larger clone lies one base away.

V is shortened by 0 bases, J by 0 bases, and the region joining them spans 5 bases. The germline V gene (reference sequence) yields GTSNPN for CDR1 and SVGIG for CDR2. Counted from cysteine to phenylalanine, this CDR3 has 13 amino acids. This entry keeps only the CDR3 DNA: 39 bases, framed from base 1. The sequencing input was PBMCs. The rearranged segments are TRBV30 and TRBJ1-2, with the identity of the D gene unclear. This receptor was taken from a man aged 35 to 55 in good health and CMV-seropositive. CDR3 reads: CAWSVQSNYGYTF. The DNA reads as follows: TGTGCCTGGAGTGTACAGTCTAACTATGGCTACACCTTC. Supplemented by the reference TRBV30 and TRBJ1-2 proteins around the CDR3, the complete variable domain is SQTIHQWPATLVQPVGSPLSLECTVEGTSNPNLYWYRQAAGRGLQLLFYSVGIGQISSEVPQNLSASRPQDRQFILSSKKLLLSDSGFYLCAWSVQSNYGYTFGSGTRLTVV.